This note documents a single TCR beta chain sequence. Its recognized antigen is unknown. Base qualities are not recorded, but no much larger clone differs from it by a single base. At the junction V is shortened by 5 bases and J by 2 bases; bases outside the gene matches: 3. From cysteine to phenylalanine, the CDR3 is 14 amino acids long. Of the read, only the CDR3 DNA is kept; its 42 bases are in frame from base 1. CDR1 SGHNT and CDR2 YENEEA were looked up in the germline V gene. In this study, focal radiation therapy paired with CTLA-4 blockade (ipilimumab) was tested in patients who had chemo-refractory metastatic non-small-cell lung cancer. The receptor library was made with the immunoSEQ multiplex PCR assay. TCRdb retrieved this table from immuneACCESS and kept in-frame rearrangements only. Not all clones are present; in checked studies, unresolved V genes account for under half, and no reason is known for the remainder. The sample records approximately 110,000 clones, 81% of which are singletons. Roughly 3.5% of the sample comes from the top ten.

This sample is drawn from a study of radiotherapy plus CTLA-4 blockade in lung cancer (dated by TCRdb to the late 2010s). The study in broad terms: Among enrolled patients, 15% to 20% had an objective response and 30% to 35% reached disease control. Summary of the overall study and its limitations: The strongest predictors of response, as reported, were early dynamic changes in blood T cell clones along with a rise in serum interferon-beta after radiation. TCR clones derived from tumors expanded in peripheral blood after treatment with radiotherapy and ipilimumab.

This TCR derives from a human donor with non-small cell lung cancer that progressed on radiotherapy plus ipilimumab. Some clones in this sample may be carry-over from other donors' samples. This specimen was peripheral blood, taken from a patient treated with radiotherapy plus ipilimumab. The rearranged chain carries TRBV11-3 and TRBJ1-1; 9 central nucleotides agree with TRBD1. The CDR3 loop reads CASSPGQGNTEAFF. The nucleotides read TGTGCCAGCAGCCCGGGACAGGGAAACACTGAAGCTTTCTTT.